The present T cell receptor (beta chain) was sequenced within a study of immune heterogeneity within non-small cell lung tumors. Study in general: Tumors were classified as 4 squamous cell carcinomas, 10 non-squamous carcinomas and 1 not otherwise specified.

Each sample used approximately 0.55 ug of genomic DNA from bulk tumor tissue. Several widely spaced biopsies per primary tumor were taken during surgery. Untreated, newly diagnosed non-small cell lung cancer patients underwent curative surgery. The CDR3 contains 14 residues. The V gene's germline CDR1 is SGHTA and CDR2 FQGNSA. The study's findings and limits: Each patient largely had their own distinct set of high-frequency T-cell receptor beta clonotypes. Local T-cell clonality correlated moderately but significantly with local tumor mutational burden (R 0.3 to 0.35).

A multiplex PCR containing 32 V primers and 13 J primers was used to amplify TCR beta CDR3. TCRdb reanalysed the multiplex PCR reads using MiXCR and keeps one entry per CDR3 protein. The sample records fewer than 25,000 distinct CDR3 sequences, around 30% being singletons. With regard to this clonotype: Antigen specificity is unknown. Mismatch with germline at one junction end may stem from a read error.

The sample comprised lung tumor tissue. The source of this sequence is a man between 40 and 49 years old with non-small cell lung cancer. The V call is TRBV7-2, the J call TRBJ2-3; D is undetermined. CDR3 in DNA: TGTGCCAGCAGCTTAAAAGGGTTCACAGATATGCAGTATTTT. Encoded protein: CASSLKGFTDMQYF. Full variable domain (missing parts from reference TRBV7-2 and TRBJ2-3): GAGVSQSPSNKVTEKGKDVELRCDPISGHTALYWYRQSLGQGLEFLIYFQGNSAPDKSGLPSDRFSAERTGGSVSTLTIQRTQQEDSAVYLCASSLKGFTDMQYFGPGTRLTVL.